The 3 T cell receptor beta chains reported below all come from one sample, sequenced in a study of cytomegalovirus exposure and HLA in healthy donors. Vbeta (60) and Jbeta (13) primers were used in the PCR. Measured with immunoSEQ multiplex PCR; TCRdb has only the in-frame clones, and not every one. The profile shows about 190,000 clones, under 85% of them singletons. The material sequenced was PBMCs. These receptors originate from a woman aged 50 to 60 in good health and CMV-seropositive.

This chain joins TRBV5-1 and TRBJ1-2, with D uncertain. This CDR3 contains 14 residues. Deletions cut 1 base from V and 6 bases from J, with 13 bases between. Germline values: CDR1 SGHRS, CDR2 YFSETQ. The CDR3, as DNA: TGCGCCAGCAGCTTGTGGGGAGACTTGGATGGCTACACCTTC. Translating gives CASSLWGDLDGYTF.

This chain connects TRBV18 to TRBJ2-5; unclear D gene. The last part of the DNA fits TRBJ2-7 better; the J call may be wrong. Germline-derived CDR1 and CDR2 are KGHSH and LQKENI. The CDR3 totals 13 residues. CDR3 in amino acids: CASSPQDSYEQYF. In nucleotides, the CDR3 is TGTGCCAGCTCACCCCAAGATTCCTACGAGCAGTACTTC.

The chain has TRBV27 and TRBJ1-2; D is uncertain. Trimming stripped 3 bases from V and 8 bases from J, with 10 bases between. CDR1 is MNHEY, CDR2 SMNVEV, per germline (reference sequence). CDR3 length equals 12 residues. The CDR3 is CASSLNGWGYTF. The CDR3 nucleotides are TGTGCCAGCAGTTTGAACGGTTGGGGCTACACCTTC.